This T cell receptor beta chain was sequenced during a study of cytomegalovirus exposure and HLA in healthy donors. Findings and caveats of the study: In a later analysis, a missense DCLRE1C variant was linked to TCR beta V- and J-gene trimming.

For this clone: The antigen remains unidentified.

Primers for the PCR totalled 60 Vbeta and 13 Jbeta. Data came from immunoSEQ multiplex PCR; TCRdb stores just in-frame clones and leaves some out. Of approximately 160,000 clones in the sample, nearly 80% were seen once. The CDR3 length is 13 residues. Unmatched junction bases numbered 9, after V lost 4 bases and J lost 8 bases. Per the germline V gene, CDR1 is SQVTM and CDR2 is ANQGSEA. The sequencing input was PBMCs. The sequence came from a male donor in good health and CMV-seronegative. The chain carries TRBV29-1 and TRBJ1-2, with 8 bases that match TRBD1. The DNA of the CDR3 is TGCAGCGTTGGGCCCGACAGGGGTGGGGGCTACACCTTC. Protein product: CSVGPDRGGGYTF. The whole variable domain, filled in from reference TRBV29-1 and TRBJ1-2, reads SAVISQKPSRDICQRGTSLTIQCQVDSQVTMMFWYRQQPGQSLTLIATANQGSEATYESGFVIDKFPISRPNLTFSTLTVSNMSPEDSSIYLCSVGPDRGGGYTFGSGTRLTVV.